The rows below give T cell receptor beta chains drawn from one sample of a study of siplizumab effects on memory and regulatory T cells. Measured with immunoSEQ multiplex PCR; TCRdb has only the in-frame clones, and not every one. This table has some 88,000 clones, around 90% appearing once. Source material: CD4+ T cells sorted from blood. Every receptor here comes from a human donor in good health. Each CDR3 is given with its conserved first and last residue. A D gene is named only where the DNA matches it firmly. Expanded clones get a size class; other rows say once, few or many, or leave the size out.

NA	TRBV27	NA	TRBJ1-4	TGTGCCAGCAGATCCCCCCTTCTTAATGAAAAACTGTTTTTT	CASRSPLLNEKLFF
NA	TRBV9	TRBD2	TRBJ2-1	TGTGCCAGCAGCCCTCGGGGACTAGCGGGAAATGAGCAGTTCTTC	CASSPRGLAGNEQFF
NA	TRBV6-1	TRBD1	TRBJ1-1	TGTGCCAGCAGCGACAGGGGGCCCAATGAAGCTTTCTTT	CASSDRGPNEAFF
NA	TRBV5-6	NA	TRBJ2-5	TGTGCCAGCAGCTCCTCCGGCTCCAAAGAGACCCAGTACTTC	CASSSSGSKETQYF
NA	TRBV5-8	NA	TRBJ2-3	TGTGCCAGCAGCTTTAGACAGCCCTTCGGGGATACGCAGTATTTT	CASSFRQPFGDTQYF
NA	TRBV6-5	TRBD1	TRBJ2-3	TGTGCCAGCAGTTACTCTCAGGGGGCGCGCACAGATACGCAGTATTTT	CASSYSQGARTDTQYF
NA	TRBV7-3	TRBD2	TRBJ2-3	TGTGCCAGCAGCTCCCAGCGGGAGTCGGTGGCGACGCAGTATTTT	CASSSQRESVATQYF
NA	TRBV7-6	NA	TRBJ2-1	TGTGCCAGCAGCTTAGACGGGAGTAGGAACAATGAGCAGTTCTTC	CASSLDGSRNNEQFF
NA	TRBV4-3	NA	TRBJ1-4	TGCGCCAGCAGCCAACGTCAGTTAAATGAAAAACTGTTTTTT	CASSQRQLNEKLFF
NA	TRBV10-3	NA	TRBJ1-1	TGTGCCATCAGCACAGGGCCGAACACTGAAGCTTTCTTT	CAISTGPNTEAFF
NA	TRBV5-6	NA	TRBJ1-5	TGTGCCAGCAGCTTGGCCGGGCAGTCATATCAGCCCCAGCATTTT	CASSLAGQSYQPQHF
NA	TRBV7-9	NA	TRBJ2-7	TGTGCCAGCAGCCCGGATTCCGGGAACCCCTACGAGCAGTACTTC	CASSPDSGNPYEQYF
NA	TRBV9	NA	TRBJ2-5	TGTGCCAGCAGCGCGACCTTCAACCGGGGAGAGACCCAGTACTTC	CASSATFNRGETQYF
NA	TRBV6-6	NA	TRBJ1-3	TGTGCCAGCAATAAAGGGTACTCTGGAAACACCATATATTTT	CASNKGYSGNTIYF
NA	TRBV14	TRBD2	TRBJ2-3	TGTGCCAGCAGCCCACGGGGGGGAGGCACAGATACGCAGTATTTT	CASSPRGGGTDTQYF
NA	TRBV6-5	NA	TRBJ2-7	TGTGCCAGCAGAGAGACCGGGACTTTCTACGAGCAGTACTTC	CASRETGTFYEQYF
NA	TRBV30	TRBD1	TRBJ2-5	TGTGCCTGGAGTGCGGGACAGTACCAAGAGACCCAGTACTTC	CAWSAGQYQETQYF
NA	TRBV30	TRBD1	TRBJ1-5	TGTGCCTGGGCCCACAGGGGAAGCAATCAGCCCCAGCATTTT	CAWAHRGSNQPQHF
NA	TRBV30	NA	TRBJ2-2	TGTGCCTGGAAAGCTACGAACACCGGGGAGCTGTTTTTT	CAWKATNTGELFF
NA	TRBV28	NA	TRBJ1-2	TGTGCCAGCAGTTTGACCACAGGTGCAACTGGCTACACCTTC	CASSLTTGATGYTF
NA	TRBV13	TRBD1	TRBJ1-2	TGTGCCAGCAGCCACCGAGATTCGACAGGGGACTTTTATGGCTACACCTTC	CASSHRDSTGDFYGYTF
once	TRBV6-5	TRBD1	TRBJ1-1	TGTGCCAGCAGCCCCGGACAGGCAAGGGGAGCTTTCTTT	CASSPGQARGAFF
NA	TRBV7-9	TRBD2	TRBJ2-7	TGTGCCAGCAGCCACGGGCCCGGACAGGGGAGGCTAGCGGGAGGGGAGCAGTACTTC	CASSHGPGQGRLAGGEQYF
NA	TRBV4-3	NA	TRBJ2-1	TGCGCCAGCAGCCAGAGTCCGGGAACTCGGGAGCAGTTCTTC	CASSQSPGTREQFF
NA	TRBV19	NA	TRBJ1-2	TGTGCCAGTAGTCCGGGACACTCGAACTATGGCTACACCTTC	CASSPGHSNYGYTF
NA	TRBV29-1	NA	TRBJ2-7	TGCAGCGTTGAGGGAAAAATTGGCTACGAGCAGTACTTC	CSVEGKIGYEQYF
NA	TRBV9	TRBD1	TRBJ2-5	TGTGCCAGCAGCGGAGGAACAGGGGGTGGGGAGACCCAGTACTTC	CASSGGTGGGETQYF
once	TRBV9	NA	TRBJ2-4	TGTGCCAGCAGCGTAGGAACAGGGAACATTCAGTACTTC	CASSVGTGNIQYF
NA	TRBV7-2	NA	TRBJ2-1	TGTGCCAGCAGCCAGGGATCCTACTCCTACAATGAGCAGTTCTTC	CASSQGSYSYNEQFF
NA	TRBV6-5	NA	TRBJ1-2	TGTGCCAGCAGTTACTACCGCGGGGGACCCTATGGCTACACCTTC	CASSYYRGGPYGYTF
NA	TRBV19	NA	TRBJ1-1	TGTGCCAGTAGTGAGGGACGGAGGAACACTGAAGCTTTCTTT	CASSEGRRNTEAFF
NA	TRBV7-2	TRBD2	TRBJ2-1	TGTGCCAGCTTAGCGGGAAACTACAATGAGCAGTTCTTC	CASLAGNYNEQFF
NA	TRBV19	TRBD1	TRBJ2-2	TGTGCCAGTGGCTGGGGACAGGGGGCCACCGGGGAGCTGTTTTTT	CASGWGQGATGELFF
NA	TRBV28	NA	TRBJ2-1	TGTGCCAGCGGGACCTGGAATGAGCAGTTCTTC	CASGTWNEQFF
NA	TRBV19	NA	TRBJ2-7	TGTGCCAGTAGTGCCACCTTGACTACCTACGAGCAGTACTTC	CASSATLTTYEQYF
few	TRBV30	NA	TRBJ1-1	TGTGCCTGGAGTGTACAAGGGGACATCCCTAGCGGTGAAGCTTTCTTT	CAWSVQGDIPSGEAFF
NA	TRBV5-4	NA	TRBJ2-1	TGTGCCAGCAGCCCGATCCTACTAGAAAACTATGAGCAGTTCTTC	CASSPILLENYEQFF
few	TRBV9	NA	TRBJ2-5	TGTGCCAGCAGCGTAGTTGGGGCGCAAGAGACCCAGTACTTC	CASSVVGAQETQYF
NA	TRBV7-3	NA	TRBJ2-5	TGTGCCAGCAGCCAAACTGCAGGGTCAGAGACCCAGTACTTC	CASSQTAGSETQYF
NA	TRBV6-1	TRBD1	TRBJ1-2	TGTGCCAGCAGTCGTACGGGACAGGGGTATGGCTACACCTTC	CASSRTGQGYGYTF
NA	TRBV7-3	NA	TRBJ2-2	TGTGCCAGCAGCTTATTGAGTTCCGGCAAGAACACCGGGGAGCTGTTTTTT	CASSLLSSGKNTGELFF
NA	TRBV5-1	NA	TRBJ1-5	TGCGCCAGCAGCTTAGGGGAGTGGAGTAGCAATCAGCCCCAGCATTTT	CASSLGEWSSNQPQHF
NA	TRBV5-1	NA	TRBJ2-3	TGCGCCAGCAGCCCGACCCCCCGGGGAGATACGCAGTATTTT	CASSPTPRGDTQYF
NA	TRBV7-2	TRBD2	TRBJ2-1	TGTGCCAGCAGCTTAACGGGAGGATCCTACAATGAGCAGTTCTTC	CASSLTGGSYNEQFF
NA	TRBV6-5	TRBD1	TRBJ2-2	TGTGCCGGCGGACAGGGGGCAACCGGGGAGCTGTTTTTT	CAGGQGATGELFF